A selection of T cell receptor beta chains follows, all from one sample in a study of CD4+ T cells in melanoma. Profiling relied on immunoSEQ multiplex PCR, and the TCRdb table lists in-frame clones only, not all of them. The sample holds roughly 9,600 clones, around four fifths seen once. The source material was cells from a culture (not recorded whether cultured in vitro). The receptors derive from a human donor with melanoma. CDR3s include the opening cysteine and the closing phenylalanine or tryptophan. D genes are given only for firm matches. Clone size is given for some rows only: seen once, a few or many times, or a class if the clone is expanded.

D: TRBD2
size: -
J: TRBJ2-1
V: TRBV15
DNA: TGTGCCACCTGGGGTCGGGGGACTAGCGGAAGCTCCTACAATGAGCAGTTCTTC
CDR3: CATWGRGTSGSSYNEQFF

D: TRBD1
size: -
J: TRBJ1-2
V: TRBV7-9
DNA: TGTGCCAGCAGCACCCAGGCAAGGGGGCTTGGCTACACCTTC
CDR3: CASSTQARGLGYTF

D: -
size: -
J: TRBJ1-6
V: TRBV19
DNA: TGTGCCAGTAGCCTCACAGGGTATGGTTCACCCCTCCACTTT
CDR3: CASSLTGYGSPLHF

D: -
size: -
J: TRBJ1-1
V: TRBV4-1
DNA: TGCGCCAGCAGCCCGTCCCCGGTTCAGGGCACTGAAGCTTTCTTT
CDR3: CASSPSPVQGTEAFF

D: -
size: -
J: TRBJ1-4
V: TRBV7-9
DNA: TGTGCCAGCAGCCTAGGGGTGAATGAAAAACTGTTTTTT
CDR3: CASSLGVNEKLFF

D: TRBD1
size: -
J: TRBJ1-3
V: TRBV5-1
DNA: TGCGCCAGCAGCTCGCAGGGGGCTGGAAACACCATATATTTT
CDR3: CASSSQGAGNTIYF

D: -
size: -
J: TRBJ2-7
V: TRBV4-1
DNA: TGCGCCAGCAGCCAAGTAGGGACCTACGAGCAGTACTTC
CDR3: CASSQVGTYEQYF

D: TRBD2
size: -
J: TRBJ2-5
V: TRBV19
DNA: TGTGCCAGTAGTATGCGGGGGGGGGAGACCCAGTACTTC
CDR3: CASSMRGGETQYF

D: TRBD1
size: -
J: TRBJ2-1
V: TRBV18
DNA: TGTGCCAGCTCACGGGAGGACAGGGGGCTGGTTATTGAGCAGTTCTTC
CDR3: CASSREDRGLVIEQFF

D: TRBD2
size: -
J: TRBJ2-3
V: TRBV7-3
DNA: TGTGCCAGCAGCTTACGCCTAGCGGGGGGCGGTGATACGCAGTATTTT
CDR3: CASSLRLAGGGDTQYF

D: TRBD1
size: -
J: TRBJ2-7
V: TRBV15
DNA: TGTGCCACCAGCAGAGATCCCGGGACAGGGGGCTACGAGCAGTACTTC
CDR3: CATSRDPGTGGYEQYF

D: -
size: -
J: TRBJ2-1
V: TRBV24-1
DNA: TGTGCCACCAGTGACCGGACAGCCCAAAAATTCAATGAGCAGTTCTTC
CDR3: CATSDRTAQKFNEQFF

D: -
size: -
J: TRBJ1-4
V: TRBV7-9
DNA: TGTGCCAGCAGTTCCCTACAGGGAAATGAAAAACTGTTTTTT
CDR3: CASSSLQGNEKLFF

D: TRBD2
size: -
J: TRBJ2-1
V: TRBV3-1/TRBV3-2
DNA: TGTGCCAGCAGCCCCTTGGCGGGGGTCTCCTACAATGAGCAGTTCTTC
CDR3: CASSPLAGVSYNEQFF

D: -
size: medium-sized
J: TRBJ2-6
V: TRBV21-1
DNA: TGTGCCACAAGGACAGGAAGCAGCTCTGGGGCCAACGTCCTGACTTTC
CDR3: CATRTGSSSGANVLTF

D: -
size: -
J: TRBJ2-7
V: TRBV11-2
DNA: TGTGCCAGCAGCGTAGCGTACAGGGTCAACGAGCAGTACTTC
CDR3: CASSVAYRVNEQYF

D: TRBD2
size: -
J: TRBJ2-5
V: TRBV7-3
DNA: TGTGCCAGCAGCCCCGGTGGGACTAGCGGACAAGAGACCCAGTACTTC
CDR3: CASSPGGTSGQETQYF

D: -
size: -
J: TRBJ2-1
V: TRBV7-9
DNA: TGTGCCAGCAGCCTGACGGGGGCGGGGGACCCTCAGGATGAGCAGTTCTTC
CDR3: CASSLTGAGDPQDEQFF

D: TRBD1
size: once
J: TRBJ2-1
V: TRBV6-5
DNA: TGTGCCAGCAGCCAGGGGGTAACCTACAATGAGCAGTTCTTC
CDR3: CASSQGVTYNEQFF

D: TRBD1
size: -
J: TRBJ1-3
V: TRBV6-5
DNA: TGTGCCAGCAGCCGACAGGGTAGCTCTGGAAACACCATATATTTT
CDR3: CASSRQGSSGNTIYF

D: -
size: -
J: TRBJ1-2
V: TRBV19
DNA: TGTGCCAGCGGGGGACGTAGGTTACGGGGCTACACCTTC
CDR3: CASGGRRLRGYTF

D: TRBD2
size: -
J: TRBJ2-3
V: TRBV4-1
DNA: TGCGCCAGCAGCGCGGGGGGTACAGATACGCAGTATTTT
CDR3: CASSAGGTDTQYF

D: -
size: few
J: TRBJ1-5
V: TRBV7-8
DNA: TGTGCCAGCAGTCGGGACATCTCTAGCAATCAGCCCCAGCATTTT
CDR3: CASSRDISSNQPQHF

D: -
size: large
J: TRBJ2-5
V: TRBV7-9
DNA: TGTGCCAGCAGCACCGGGGGTTCTGGGGAGACCCAGTACTTC
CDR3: CASSTGGSGETQYF

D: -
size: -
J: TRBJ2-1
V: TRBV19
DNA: TGTGCCAGTAGTATGTGGGGGTTCACCTACAATGAGCAGTTCTTC
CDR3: CASSMWGFTYNEQFF

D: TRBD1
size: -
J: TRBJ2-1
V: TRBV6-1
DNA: TGTGCCAGCAGTGACCCCCGCGGACAGGGTATGGGCAATGAGCAGTTCTTC
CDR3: CASSDPRGQGMGNEQFF

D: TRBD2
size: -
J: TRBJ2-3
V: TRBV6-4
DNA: TGTGCCAGCAGTGTGCGGGGGGGCCGCGATACGCAGTATTTT
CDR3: CASSVRGGRDTQYF

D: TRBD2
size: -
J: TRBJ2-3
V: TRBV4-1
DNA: TGCGCCAGCAGCCAAGGGGGAGCGGGGGGCGGCACAGATACGCAGTATTTT
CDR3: CASSQGGAGGGTDTQYF

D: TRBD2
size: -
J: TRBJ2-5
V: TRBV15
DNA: TGTGCCACCAGCAAAGAGGGGCTAGCGGGGGGCCTCACCCAAGAGACCCAGTACTTC
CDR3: CATSKEGLAGGLTQETQYF

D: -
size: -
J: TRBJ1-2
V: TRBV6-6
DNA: TGTGCCAGCAGTTATGACAGCTCTAATGGCTACACCTTC
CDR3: CASSYDSSNGYTF

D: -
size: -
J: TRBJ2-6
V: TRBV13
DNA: TGTGCCAGCAGCTTTCTCGGGAACTTGGGGGCCAACGTCCTGACTTTC
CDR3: CASSFLGNLGANVLTF

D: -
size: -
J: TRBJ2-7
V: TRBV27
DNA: TGTGCCAGCAGTTTACTAACGGGAAGCTCCTACGAGCAGTACTTC
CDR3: CASSLLTGSSYEQYF

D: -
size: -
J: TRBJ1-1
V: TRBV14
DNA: TGTGCCAGCAGCCTGGCAGGTATGAACACTGAAGCTTTCTTT
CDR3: CASSLAGMNTEAFF

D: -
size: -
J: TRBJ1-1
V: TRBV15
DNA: TGTGCCACCAGCAGCGAGAGTCGGGGAAGCACTGAAGCTTTCTTT
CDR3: CATSSESRGSTEAFF

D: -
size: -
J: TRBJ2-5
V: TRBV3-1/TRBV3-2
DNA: TGTGCCAGCGGGGGGCCTCCGTCGGGTGAGACCCAGTACTTC
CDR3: CASGGPPSGETQYF

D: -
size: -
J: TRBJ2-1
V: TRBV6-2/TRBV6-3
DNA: TGTGCCAGCAGCCCCGGACAGTCCTACAATGAGCAGTTCTTC
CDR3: CASSPGQSYNEQFF

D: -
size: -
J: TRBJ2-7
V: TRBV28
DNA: TGTGCCAGCACCCCCAGGGCCAGACCCGAGCAGTACTTC
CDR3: CASTPRARPEQYF

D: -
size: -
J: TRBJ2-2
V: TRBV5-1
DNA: TGCGCCAGCAGCTCCGACGGGAACACCGGGGAGCTGTTTTTT
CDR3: CASSSDGNTGELFF

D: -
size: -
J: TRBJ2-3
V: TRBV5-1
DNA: TGCGCCAGCAGCTTGGGGGGGGCTGCAGATACGCAGTATTTT
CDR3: CASSLGGAADTQYF

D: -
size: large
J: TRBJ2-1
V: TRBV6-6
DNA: TGTGCCAGCAGTCCCAGGGATGAGCAGTTCTTC
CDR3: CASSPRDEQFF

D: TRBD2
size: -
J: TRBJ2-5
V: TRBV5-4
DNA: TGTGCCAGCAGCACGGGGCCACTAGCGGCGCAAGAGACCCAGTACTTC
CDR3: CASSTGPLAAQETQYF

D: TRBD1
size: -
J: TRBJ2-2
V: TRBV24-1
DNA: TGTGCCACCCGGGGACAGGGGGCAACCGGGGAGCTGTTTTTT
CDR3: CATRGQGATGELFF

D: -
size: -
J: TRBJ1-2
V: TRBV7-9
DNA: TGTGCCAGCAGCTTAGTCTTTCCGGATCCGGGTGGCTACACCTTC
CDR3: CASSLVFPDPGGYTF

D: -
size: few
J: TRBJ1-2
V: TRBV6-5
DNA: TGTGCCAGCAGATCCCTCGGAGGCTACACCTTC
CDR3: CASRSLGGYTF

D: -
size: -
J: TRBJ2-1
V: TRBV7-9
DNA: TGTGCCAGCAGCTCCTCCCTCCCAGCAGACAATGAGCAGTTCTTC
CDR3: CASSSSLPADNEQFF

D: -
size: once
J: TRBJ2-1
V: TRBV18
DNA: TGTGCCAGCTCACCGGGGACGGGGCCCTACAATGAGCAGTTCTTC
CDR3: CASSPGTGPYNEQFF

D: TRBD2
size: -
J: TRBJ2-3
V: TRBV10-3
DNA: TGTGCCATCAGTGAGGGGACTAGCGGGGAGGATACGCAGTATTTT
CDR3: CAISEGTSGEDTQYF